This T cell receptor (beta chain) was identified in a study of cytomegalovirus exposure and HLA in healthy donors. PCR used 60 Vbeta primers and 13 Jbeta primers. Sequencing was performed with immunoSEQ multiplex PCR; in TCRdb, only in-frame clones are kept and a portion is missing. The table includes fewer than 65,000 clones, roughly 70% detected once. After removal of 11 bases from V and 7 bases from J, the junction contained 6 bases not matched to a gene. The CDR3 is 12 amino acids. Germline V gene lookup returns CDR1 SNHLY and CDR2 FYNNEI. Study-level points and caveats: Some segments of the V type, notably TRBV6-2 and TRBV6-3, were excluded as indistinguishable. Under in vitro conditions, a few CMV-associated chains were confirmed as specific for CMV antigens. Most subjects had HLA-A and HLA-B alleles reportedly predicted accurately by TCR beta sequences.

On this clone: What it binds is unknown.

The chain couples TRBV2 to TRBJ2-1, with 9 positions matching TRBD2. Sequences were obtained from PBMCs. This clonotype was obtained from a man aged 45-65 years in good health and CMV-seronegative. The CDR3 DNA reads TGTGCCGGTAGCGGGGGTGGGAATGAGCAGTTCTTC. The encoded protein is CAGSGGGNEQFF.